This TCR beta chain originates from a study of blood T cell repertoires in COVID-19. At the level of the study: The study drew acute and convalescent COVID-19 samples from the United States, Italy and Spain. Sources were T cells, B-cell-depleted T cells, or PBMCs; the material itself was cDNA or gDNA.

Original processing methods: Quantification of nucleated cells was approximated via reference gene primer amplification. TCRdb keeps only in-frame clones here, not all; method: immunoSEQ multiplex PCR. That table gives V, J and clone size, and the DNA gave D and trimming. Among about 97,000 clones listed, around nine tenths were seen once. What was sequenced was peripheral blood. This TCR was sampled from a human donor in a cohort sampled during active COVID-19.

CDR3 sequence: CASRLSGDNTGELFF. The CDR3 DNA sequence: TGTGCCAGCAGACTTAGCGGAGATAACACCGGGGAGCTGTTTTTT. V is TRBV7-2 and J is TRBJ2-2, with a weak D call TRBD2 (6 bases). Germline lookup yields CDR1 SGHTA and CDR2 FQGNSA. The ends were cut back, 6 bases at V and 2 bases at J, with 13 bases in the middle. This CDR3 spans 15 amino acids.